Below, one TCR beta chain is given with its context. Its antigen has not been determined. No base qualities exist here, and no much larger clone lies one base off it. Participants in the prospective study were enrolled through a virtual design, were aged roughly 18 to 95 years, and lived in 24 United States geographic areas. To assign participants to cohorts, the prospective study relied on clinical history that participants themselves reported in a screening survey and a study questionnaire. For ImmuneRACE Cohort 3, a participant was defined as recovered based on two consecutive negative NP/OP PCR tests, clearance by a healthcare professional, or resolution of symptoms. Mobile phlebotomists in the prospective study collected whole blood, serum and a nasopharyngeal or oropharyngeal swab from every participant. Prospective study participants could optionally give additional blood draws and questionnaires over a roughly 2-month period. Before DNA extraction, blood samples from the prospective study were shipped at room temperature or frozen.

The immunoSEQ Assay, a bias-controlled multiplex PCR, was used to amplify TCRbeta CDR3 regions from genomic DNA. Regarding the original processing steps: Within the assay, amplification of reference gene primers was used to estimate how many nucleated cells each sample contained. Sequence reads were collapsed and filtered to measure the absolute abundance of every unique TCRbeta CDR3 rearrangement. For each sample, productive Simpson clonality was calculated as the square root of Simpson's diversity index over productive rearrangements. The table comes from immuneACCESS by way of TCRdb, which keeps in-frame sequences with V and J called. Part of the clones is missing from these tables; in studies checked, under half for an unresolved V gene and the rest for unknown reasons. D and trimming were read from the DNA, whereas the V and J calls and clone size are those reported in that table. The sample profile shows around 400,000 clones; roughly nine tenths of them were found once. The ten largest clones represent about 1.7% of the sample.

These data are taken from a study of blood T cell repertoires in COVID-19 (dated by TCRdb to about 2020). With respect to the entire study: Samples covering the acute and convalescent phases of COVID-19 were provided by collaborators in the United States, Italy and Spain. The material from the prospective study consisted of cDNA or gDNA derived from T cells, B-cell-depleted T cells, or PBMCs. Deeply sampled blood TCRbeta repertoires from subjects exposed to, actively infected with, or recovered from COVID-19 were included in the dataset. A freely available public database, intended as a resource for researchers studying the immune response to SARS-CoV-2, is where the repertoires were released. Samples were obtained from the ongoing ImmuneRACE study (first 160 participants) and from 1,000 to 1,500 subjects provided by 6 global collaborators. The sample metadata nearly always contained a de-identified subject ID, COVID-19 status, age in years and sex. HLA class I and class II types, where available, came from metadata supplied by the sample provider rather than from assay-based typing. Beyond this particular receptor, the publication reports: Clinical and demographic metadata were provided uncurated, with the amount varying by source and participant.

Sequenced input: PBMCs or T cells enriched from blood (not recorded which). The sequence was obtained from a woman in her twenties or thirties who had recovered from COVID-19.

The DNA sequence is given as TGTGCCAGCACACAGGGCCTCTCCTACGAGCAGTACTTC. It translates to CASTQGLSYEQYF. The rearrangement joined TRBV2 to TRBJ2-7; TRBD1 is possibly the D segment (6 matching bases). CDR1 and CDR2 are read off the germline V gene as SNHLY and FYNNEI. Relative to germline, V is 7 bases shorter and J is 0 bases shorter, with 10 bases between their ends. Spanning cysteine to phenylalanine, the CDR3 consists of 13 amino acids. Just the 39-base CDR3 DNA is kept, in frame starting at base 1.